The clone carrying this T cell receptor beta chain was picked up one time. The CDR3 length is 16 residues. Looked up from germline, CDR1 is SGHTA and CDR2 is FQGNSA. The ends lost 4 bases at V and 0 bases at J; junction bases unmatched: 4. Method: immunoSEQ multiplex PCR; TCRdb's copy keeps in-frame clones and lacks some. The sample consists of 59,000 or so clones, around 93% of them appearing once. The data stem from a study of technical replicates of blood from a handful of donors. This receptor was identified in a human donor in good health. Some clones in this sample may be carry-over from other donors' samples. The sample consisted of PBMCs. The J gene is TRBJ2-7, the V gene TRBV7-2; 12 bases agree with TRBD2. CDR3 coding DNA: TGTGCCAGCAGCTCAGGACTAGCGGGGCCCTCCTACGAGCAGTACTTC. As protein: CASSSGLAGPSYEQYF.